The sequence of this TCR beta chain was determined in a study of control samples from healthy donors and cancer patients. The assay was immunoSEQ multiplex PCR, and TCRdb's table has in-frame clones only and misses some. The sample yields 150,000 to 200,000 clones, 90% to 95% seen once. CDR1 is LNHDA, CDR2 SQIVND, per germline (reference sequence). The V end lost 1 base, the J end lost 6 bases, and 15 bases lay between the germline ends. This CDR3 comprises 15 residues. The specimen sequenced was blood. The chain combines TRBV19 with TRBJ1-1, with D tentatively TRBD1 (5 bases). The clonotype was recovered from an older woman in good health. The CDR3 DNA reads TGTGCCAGTAGTATAGGTGCCGGGGCCGGGGCTGAAGCTTTCTTT. Its translation: CASSIGAGAGAEAFF.